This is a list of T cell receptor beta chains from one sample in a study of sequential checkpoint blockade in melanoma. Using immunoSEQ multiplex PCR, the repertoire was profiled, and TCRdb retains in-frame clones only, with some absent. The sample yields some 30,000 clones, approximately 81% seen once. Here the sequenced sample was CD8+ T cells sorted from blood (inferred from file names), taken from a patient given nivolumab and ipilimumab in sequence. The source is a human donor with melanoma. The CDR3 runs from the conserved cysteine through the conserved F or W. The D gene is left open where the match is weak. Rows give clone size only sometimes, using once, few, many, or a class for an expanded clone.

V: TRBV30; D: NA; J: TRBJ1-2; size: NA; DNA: TGTGCCTGGAGTTTCATCAGGGTAAACTATGGCTACACCTTC; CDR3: CAWSFIRVNYGYTF
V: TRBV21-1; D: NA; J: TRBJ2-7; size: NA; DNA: TGTGCCAGCAGCAAAAAACTAGCGGGAGTGTCCTACGAGCAGTACTTC; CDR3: CASSKKLAGVSYEQYF
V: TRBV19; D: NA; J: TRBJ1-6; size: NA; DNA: TGTGCCAGTAGTATAGTCCTGCTAGCGGATTCACCCCTCCACTTT; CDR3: CASSIVLLADSPLHF
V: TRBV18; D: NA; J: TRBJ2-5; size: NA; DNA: TGTGCCAGCTCACCATGGGCAGATATCCAAGAGACCCAGTACTTC; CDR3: CASSPWADIQETQYF
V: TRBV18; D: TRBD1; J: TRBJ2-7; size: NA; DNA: TGTGCCAGCTCACCACCGGGACAGGGGAACTACGAGCAGTACTTC; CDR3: CASSPPGQGNYEQYF
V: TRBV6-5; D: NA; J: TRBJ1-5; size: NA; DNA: TGTGCCAGCAGCATCGTAAGGGGTAGCAATCAGCCCCAGCATTTT; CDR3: CASSIVRGSNQPQHF
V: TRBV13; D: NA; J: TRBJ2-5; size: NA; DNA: TGTGCCAGCAGCTTAGGGGCGGTAGAGACCCAGTACTTC; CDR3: CASSLGAVETQYF
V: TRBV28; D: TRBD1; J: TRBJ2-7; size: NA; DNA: TGTGCCAGCAGTCCACTAGGGCAGGGGGCGATCTACGAGCAGTACTTC; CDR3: CASSPLGQGAIYEQYF
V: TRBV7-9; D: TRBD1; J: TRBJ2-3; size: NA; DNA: TGTGCCAGCAGTCTCCTGGGACAGTCCACAGATACGCAGTATTTT; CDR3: CASSLLGQSTDTQYF
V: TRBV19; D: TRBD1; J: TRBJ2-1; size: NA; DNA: TGTGCCAGTGTGGGACAGGGATCGTGGGAGCAGTTCTTC; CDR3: CASVGQGSWEQFF
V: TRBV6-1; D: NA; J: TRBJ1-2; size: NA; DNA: TGTGCCAGCAGTGATCTTGGGCACTTAGCTAACTATGGCTACACCTTC; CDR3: CASSDLGHLANYGYTF
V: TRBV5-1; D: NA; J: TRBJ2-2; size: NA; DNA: TGCGCCAGCAGCTTCCGGGGAGGCGTCACCGGGGAGCTGTTTTTT; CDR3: CASSFRGGVTGELFF
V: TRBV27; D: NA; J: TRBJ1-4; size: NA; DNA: TGTGCCAGCAGTTTATCTACGGGGAATGAAAAACTGTTTTTT; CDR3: CASSLSTGNEKLFF
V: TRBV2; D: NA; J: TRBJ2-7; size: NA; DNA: TGTGCCAGCAGGCAGCCAGGGTGGGAGCAGTACTTC; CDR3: CASRQPGWEQYF
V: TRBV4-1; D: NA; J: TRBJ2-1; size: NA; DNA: TGCGCCAGCAGCCAAGGGACAGGGAGGGCTGAGCAGTTCTTC; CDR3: CASSQGTGRAEQFF
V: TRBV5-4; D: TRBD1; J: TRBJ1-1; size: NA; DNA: TGTGCCAGCAGCCCCGGGACAGGGGACTATCGGGATGAAGCTTTCTTT; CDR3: CASSPGTGDYRDEAFF
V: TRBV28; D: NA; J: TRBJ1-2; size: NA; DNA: TGTGCCAGCAGTTTCGCGGGGAACAACCATGGCTACACCTTC; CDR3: CASSFAGNNHGYTF
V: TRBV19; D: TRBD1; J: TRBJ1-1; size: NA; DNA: TGTGCCAGTAAAAGACAGGGGGCTAACACTGAAGCTTTCTTT; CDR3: CASKRQGANTEAFF
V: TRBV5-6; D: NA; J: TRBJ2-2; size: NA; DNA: TGTGCCAGCAGCTACTCAGACACCTACACCGGGGAGCTGTTTTTT; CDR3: CASSYSDTYTGELFF
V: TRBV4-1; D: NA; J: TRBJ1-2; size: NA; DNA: TGCGCCAGCAGCCAAGGAATAGGGGTAAACTATGGCTACACCTTC; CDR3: CASSQGIGVNYGYTF
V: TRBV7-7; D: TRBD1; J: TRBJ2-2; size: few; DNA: TGTGCCAGCAGCTACGGGACAGGGGGTGCCGGGGAGCTGTTTTTT; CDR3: CASSYGTGGAGELFF
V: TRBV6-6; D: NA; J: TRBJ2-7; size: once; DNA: TGTGCCACTACGCATACAGGTAACGAGCAGTACTTC; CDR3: CATTHTGNEQYF
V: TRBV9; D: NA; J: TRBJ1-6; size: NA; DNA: TGTGCCAGCAGCACACCCCGAACAGGCAAATCGGCACCCCTCCACTTT; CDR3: CASSTPRTGKSAPLHF
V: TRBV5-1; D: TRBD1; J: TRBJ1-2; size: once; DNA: TGCGCCAGCAGCTTATGGGACAGAAGACTCTATGGCTACACCTTC; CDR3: CASSLWDRRLYGYTF
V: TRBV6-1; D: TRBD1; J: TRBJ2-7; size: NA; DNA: TGTGCCAGCAGACTCCGGGACAGGTCCTACGAGCAGTACTTC; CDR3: CASRLRDRSYEQYF
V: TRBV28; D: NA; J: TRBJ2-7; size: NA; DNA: TGTGCCAGCAGTTTGAGCGGCGGCGACGGCTACGAGCAGTACTTC; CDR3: CASSLSGGDGYEQYF
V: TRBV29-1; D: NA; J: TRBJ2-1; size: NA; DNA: TGCAGCGTTTTGGTGGAGCTCTACAATGAGCAGTTCTTC; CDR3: CSVLVELYNEQFF
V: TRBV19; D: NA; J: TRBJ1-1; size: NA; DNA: TGTGCCAGTAGTATCTCCTACGGGAACACTGAAGCTTTCTTT; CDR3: CASSISYGNTEAFF
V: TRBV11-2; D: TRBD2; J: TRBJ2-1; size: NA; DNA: TGTGCCAGCATCGCGCCGGGAGGGACCTTATTCTTC; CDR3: CASIAPGGTLFF
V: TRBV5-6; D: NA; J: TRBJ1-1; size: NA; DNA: TGTGCCAGCAGCTTGGCCGGAGGCATGAACACTGAAGCTTTCTTT; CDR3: CASSLAGGMNTEAFF
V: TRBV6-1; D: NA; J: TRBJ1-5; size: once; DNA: TGTGCCGCGAGCCCTATGGGGGGTTGGCAGCCCCAGCATTTT; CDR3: CAASPMGGWQPQHF
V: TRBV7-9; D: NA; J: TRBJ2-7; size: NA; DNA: TGTGCCAGCAGCTTATTACAGGGTCTCTCCTACGAGCAGTACTTC; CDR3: CASSLLQGLSYEQYF
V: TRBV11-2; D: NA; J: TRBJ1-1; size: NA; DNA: TGTGCCAGCAGCTTAGGGGGGGGAAGAATGAACACTGAAGCTTTCTTT; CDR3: CASSLGGGRMNTEAFF
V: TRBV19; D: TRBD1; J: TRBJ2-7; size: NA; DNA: TGTGCCAGTCGCCGGGACAGGGACGTCTACGAGCAGTACTTC; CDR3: CASRRDRDVYEQYF
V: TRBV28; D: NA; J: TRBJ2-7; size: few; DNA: TGTGCCAGCTCCGGGTCCCAGACGCTTTACGAGCAGTACTTC; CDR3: CASSGSQTLYEQYF